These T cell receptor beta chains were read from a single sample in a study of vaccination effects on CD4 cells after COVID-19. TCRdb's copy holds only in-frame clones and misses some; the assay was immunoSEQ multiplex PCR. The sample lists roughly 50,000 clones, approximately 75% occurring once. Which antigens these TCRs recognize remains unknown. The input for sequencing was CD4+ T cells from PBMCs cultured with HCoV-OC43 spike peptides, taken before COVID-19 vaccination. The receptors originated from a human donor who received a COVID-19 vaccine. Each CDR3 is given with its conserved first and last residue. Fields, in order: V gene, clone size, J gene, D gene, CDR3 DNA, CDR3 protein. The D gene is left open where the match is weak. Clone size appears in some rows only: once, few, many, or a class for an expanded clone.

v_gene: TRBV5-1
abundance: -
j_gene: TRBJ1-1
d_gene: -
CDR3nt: TGCGCCAGCAGCTACCGGACAGCTAACACTGAAGCTTTCTTT
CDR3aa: CASSYRTANTEAFF

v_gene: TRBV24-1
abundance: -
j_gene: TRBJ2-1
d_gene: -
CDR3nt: TGTGCCACCAGAGGGGGTCCGGGACCTTACAATGAGCAGTTCTTC
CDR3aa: CATRGGPGPYNEQFF

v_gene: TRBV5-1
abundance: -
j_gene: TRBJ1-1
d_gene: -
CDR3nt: TGCGCCAGCAGCTTGGATGTGGGTGGGAACACTGAAGCTTTCTTT
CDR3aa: CASSLDVGGNTEAFF

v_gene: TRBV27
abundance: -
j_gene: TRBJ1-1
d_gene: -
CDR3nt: TGTGCCAGCAGTGACTGGGGGAGGGCAACTGAAGCTTTCTTT
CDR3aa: CASSDWGRATEAFF

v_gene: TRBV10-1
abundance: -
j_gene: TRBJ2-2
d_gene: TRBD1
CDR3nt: TGCGCCAGCGGGAGACAGGGGAACACCGGGGAGCTGTTTTTT
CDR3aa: CASGRQGNTGELFF

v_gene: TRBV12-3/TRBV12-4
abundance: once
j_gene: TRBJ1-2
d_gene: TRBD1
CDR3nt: TGTGCCAGCAGTCCTGGACAGGGGACTTACACCTTC
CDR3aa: CASSPGQGTYTF

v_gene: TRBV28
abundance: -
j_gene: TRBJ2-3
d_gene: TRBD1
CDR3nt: TGTGCCAGCACGTCAACAGGGGGCACAGATACGCAGTATTTT
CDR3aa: CASTSTGGTDTQYF

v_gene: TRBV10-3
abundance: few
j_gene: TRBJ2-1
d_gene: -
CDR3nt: TGTGCCATCACCGGGACGGGGGATGAGCAGTTCTTC
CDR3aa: CAITGTGDEQFF

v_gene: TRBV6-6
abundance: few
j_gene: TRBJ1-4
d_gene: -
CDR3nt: TGTGCCAGCAGTTACTCCGGACAAGGCGGTGAAAAACTGTTTTTT
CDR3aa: CASSYSGQGGEKLFF

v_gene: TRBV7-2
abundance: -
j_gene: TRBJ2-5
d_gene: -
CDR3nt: TGTGCCAGCAGCTTAGACGGTAGCGTTGAGACCCAGTACTTC
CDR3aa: CASSLDGSVETQYF

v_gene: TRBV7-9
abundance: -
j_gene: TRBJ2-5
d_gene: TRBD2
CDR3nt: TGTGCCAGCAGCTTTTCTAGCGGACAAGAGACCCAGTACTTC
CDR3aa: CASSFSSGQETQYF

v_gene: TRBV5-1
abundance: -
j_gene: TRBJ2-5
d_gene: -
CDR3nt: TGCGCCAGCAGCTTGGCCGTAACAGGATCGGGGCAAGAGACCCAGTACTTC
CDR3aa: CASSLAVTGSGQETQYF

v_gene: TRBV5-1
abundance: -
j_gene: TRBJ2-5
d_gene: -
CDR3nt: TGCGCCAGCAGCTTGGGGGTCAGGGTCGGTTCGGGTGAGACCCAGTACTTC
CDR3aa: CASSLGVRVGSGETQYF

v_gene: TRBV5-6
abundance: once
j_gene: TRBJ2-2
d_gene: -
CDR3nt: TGTGCCAGCAGCTTAGAAACAGGCACGAACACCGGGGAGCTGTTTTTT
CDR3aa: CASSLETGTNTGELFF

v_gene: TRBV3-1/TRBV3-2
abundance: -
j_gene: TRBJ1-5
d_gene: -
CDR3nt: TGTGCCAGCAGCGGAGGGGTCGGGGGCGCGAGGAGCAATCAGCCCCAGCATTTT
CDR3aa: CASSGGVGGARSNQPQHF

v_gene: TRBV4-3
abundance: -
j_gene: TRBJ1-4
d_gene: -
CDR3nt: TGCGCCAGCAGCCAAGATCGAGTAGGAGGAGGTGAAAAACTGTTTTTT
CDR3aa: CASSQDRVGGGEKLFF

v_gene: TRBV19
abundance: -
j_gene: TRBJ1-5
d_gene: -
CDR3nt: TGTGCCAGTAGTCTTACGGGTGGGATTAGTCGACAGCCCCAGCATTTT
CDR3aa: CASSLTGGISRQPQHF

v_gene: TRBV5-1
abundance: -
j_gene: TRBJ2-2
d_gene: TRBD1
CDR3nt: TGCGCCAGCAGCCTAGCCGGGACAGCTTACACCGGGGAGCTGTTTTTT
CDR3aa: CASSLAGTAYTGELFF

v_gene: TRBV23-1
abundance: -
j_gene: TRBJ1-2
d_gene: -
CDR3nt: TGCGCCAGCAGTCAATGGTCGCACTATGGCTACACCTTC
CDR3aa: CASSQWSHYGYTF

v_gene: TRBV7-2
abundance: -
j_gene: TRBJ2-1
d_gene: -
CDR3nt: TGTGCCAGCAGCTTAGATGCCTCACCCTACAATGAGCAGTTCTTC
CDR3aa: CASSLDASPYNEQFF

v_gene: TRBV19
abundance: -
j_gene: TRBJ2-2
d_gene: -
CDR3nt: TGTGCCAGTAGTATAGAGTGGGGAACGAACACCGGGGAGCTGTTTTTT
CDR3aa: CASSIEWGTNTGELFF

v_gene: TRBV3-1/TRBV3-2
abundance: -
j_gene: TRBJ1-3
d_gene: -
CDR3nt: TGTGCCAGCAGCCAAGTAAGCATGGCTGGAAACACCATATATTTT
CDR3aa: CASSQVSMAGNTIYF

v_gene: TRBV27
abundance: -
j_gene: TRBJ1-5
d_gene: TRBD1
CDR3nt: TGTGCCAGCAGCCGGACAGGGGCGCAGCCCCAGCATTTT
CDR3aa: CASSRTGAQPQHF

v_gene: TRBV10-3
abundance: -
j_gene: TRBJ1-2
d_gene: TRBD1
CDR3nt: TGTGCCACGGGACAGGGTGGGGGCCTCTATGGCTACACCTTC
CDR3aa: CATGQGGGLYGYTF

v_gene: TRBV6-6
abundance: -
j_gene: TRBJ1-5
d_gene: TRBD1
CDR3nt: TGTGCCAGCAGCGGACAGGGGGCGTATCAGCCCCAGCATTTT
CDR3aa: CASSGQGAYQPQHF

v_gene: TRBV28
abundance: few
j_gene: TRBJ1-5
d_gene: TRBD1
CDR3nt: TGTGCCACCGGGGGGGGACAGAATCAGCCCCAGCATTTT
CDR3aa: CATGGGQNQPQHF

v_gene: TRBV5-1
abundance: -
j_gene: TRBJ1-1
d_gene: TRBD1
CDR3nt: TGCGCCAGCAGCTCCGGGACAGGGGACGGCACTGAAGCTTTCTTT
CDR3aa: CASSSGTGDGTEAFF

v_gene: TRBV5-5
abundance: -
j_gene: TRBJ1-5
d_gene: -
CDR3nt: TGTGCCAGCAGCTTGCTCCCCCAGAATCAGCCCCAGCATTTT
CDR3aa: CASSLLPQNQPQHF

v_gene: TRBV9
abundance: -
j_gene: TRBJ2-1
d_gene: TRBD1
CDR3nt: TGTGCCAGCAGCGTATCGGGACAGAACTACAATGAGCAGTTCTTC
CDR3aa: CASSVSGQNYNEQFF

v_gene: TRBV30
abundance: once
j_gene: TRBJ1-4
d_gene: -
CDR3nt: TGTGCCTGGAGCCTCGCTACAGGGAGTCTACTGTTTTTT
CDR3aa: CAWSLATGSLLFF

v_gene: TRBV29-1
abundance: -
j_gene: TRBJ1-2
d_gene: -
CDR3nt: TGCAGCGTTGCCCCTAGGACGGTCGACTATGGCTACACCTTC
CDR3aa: CSVAPRTVDYGYTF

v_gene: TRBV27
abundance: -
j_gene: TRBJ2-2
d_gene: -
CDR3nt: TGTGCCAGCAAACTATGGGGCGCTTCGACCGGGGAGCTGTTTTTT
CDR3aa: CASKLWGASTGELFF

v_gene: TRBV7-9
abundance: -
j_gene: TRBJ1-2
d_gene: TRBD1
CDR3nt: TGTGCCAGCAGCTTAGCCGGGACAGGGGAGAACTATGGCTACACCTTC
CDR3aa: CASSLAGTGENYGYTF

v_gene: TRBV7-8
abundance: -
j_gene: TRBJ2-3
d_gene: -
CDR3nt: TGTGCCAGCAGCTTTAATCCATTAGAGGCAGGGAAATTCACAGATACGCAGTATTTT
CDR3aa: CASSFNPLEAGKFTDTQYF

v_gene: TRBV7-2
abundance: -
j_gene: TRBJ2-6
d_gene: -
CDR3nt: TGTGCCAGCAGCTTTGGCGGTGGGGCCAACGTCCTGACTTTC
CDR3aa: CASSFGGGANVLTF

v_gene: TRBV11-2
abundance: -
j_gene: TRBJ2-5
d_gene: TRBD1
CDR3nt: TGTGCCAGCAGCTTAATGACAGGGGCCGAACCCCAGTACTTC
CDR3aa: CASSLMTGAEPQYF

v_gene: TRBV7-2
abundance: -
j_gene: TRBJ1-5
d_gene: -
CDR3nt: TGTGCCAGCACCTCAGACGGATATCAGCCCCAGCATTTT
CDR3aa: CASTSDGYQPQHF

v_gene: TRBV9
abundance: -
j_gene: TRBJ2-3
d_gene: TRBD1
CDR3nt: TGTGCCAGCAGCGTCCTAAGGACAGGGGGAGATACGCAGTATTTT
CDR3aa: CASSVLRTGGDTQYF

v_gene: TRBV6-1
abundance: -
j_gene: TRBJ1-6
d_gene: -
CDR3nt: TGTGCCAGCAGTGAAGCGGCAACAGGGTCAGGTTCACCCCTCCACTTT
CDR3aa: CASSEAATGSGSPLHF

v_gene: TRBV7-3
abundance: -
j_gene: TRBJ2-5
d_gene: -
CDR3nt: TGTGCCAGCAGCTTAAAAGGGGTTGGAGAGACCCAGTACTTC
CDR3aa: CASSLKGVGETQYF

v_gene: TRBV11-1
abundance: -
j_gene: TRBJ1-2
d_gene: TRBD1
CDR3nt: TGTGCCAGCAGCTTAGCCCTTGCCCGAGTTGGGGACAGAGGCTACACCTTC
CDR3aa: CASSLALARVGDRGYTF

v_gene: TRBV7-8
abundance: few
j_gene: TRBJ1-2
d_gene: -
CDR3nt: TGTGCCAGCAGCCTAACGGACGGGGGCTATGGCTACACCTTC
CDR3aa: CASSLTDGGYGYTF

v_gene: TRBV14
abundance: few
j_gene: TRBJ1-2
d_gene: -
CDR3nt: TGTGCCAGCAGCCGAAATAGGGGTGAGGGCGGCTACACCTTC
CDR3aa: CASSRNRGEGGYTF

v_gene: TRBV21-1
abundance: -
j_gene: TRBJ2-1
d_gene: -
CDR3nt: TGTGCCAGCAGCAAAGGAAGCAGGGCCAATGAGCAGTTCTTC
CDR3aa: CASSKGSRANEQFF

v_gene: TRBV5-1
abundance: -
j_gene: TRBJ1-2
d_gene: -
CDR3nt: TGCGCCAGCAGCTTTGGGGTTGACTATGGCTACACCTTC
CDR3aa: CASSFGVDYGYTF

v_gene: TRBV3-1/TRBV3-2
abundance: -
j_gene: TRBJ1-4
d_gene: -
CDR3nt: TGTGCCAGCAGCCAAGGGGGTGCAACTAATGAAAAACTGTTTTTT
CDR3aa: CASSQGGATNEKLFF

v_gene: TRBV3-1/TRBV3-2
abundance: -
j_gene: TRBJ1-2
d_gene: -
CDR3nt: TGTGCCAGCAGCCGGGAGAACTATGGCTACACCTTC
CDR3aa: CASSRENYGYTF

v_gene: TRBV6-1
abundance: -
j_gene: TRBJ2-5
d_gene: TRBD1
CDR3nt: TGTGCCAGCAGTACAGGGACAGGGGTTGAGACCCAGTACTTC
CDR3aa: CASSTGTGVETQYF

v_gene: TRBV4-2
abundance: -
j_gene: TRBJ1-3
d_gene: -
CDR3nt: TGTGCCAGCAGCCTAACCTCTTGGGGCTCTGGAAACACCATATATTTT
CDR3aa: CASSLTSWGSGNTIYF

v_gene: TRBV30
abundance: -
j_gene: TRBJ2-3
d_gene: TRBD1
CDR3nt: TGTGCCTGGAGGACCCGCAGGGGGCGCGAGGGCACAGATACGCAGTATTTT
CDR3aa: CAWRTRRGREGTDTQYF

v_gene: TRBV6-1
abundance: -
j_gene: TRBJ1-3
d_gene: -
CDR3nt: TGTGCCAGCAGTGAGGTAGAAACGACCCTCTCTGGAAACACCATATATTTT
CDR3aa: CASSEVETTLSGNTIYF

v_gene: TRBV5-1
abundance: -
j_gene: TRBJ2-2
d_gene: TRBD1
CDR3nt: TGCGCCAGCAGCTCCGGGACAGGGCGTTCCGGGGAGCTGTTTTTT
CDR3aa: CASSSGTGRSGELFF

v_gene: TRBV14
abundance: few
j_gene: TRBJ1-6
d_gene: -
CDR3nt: TGTGCCAGCAGCCAATCCCGGGACCCTCGGAATTCACCCCTCCACTTT
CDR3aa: CASSQSRDPRNSPLHF